Listed below are T cell receptor beta chains from one sample, sequenced in a study of human T cells and chemical hapten exposure. TCRdb reanalysed the RACE reads using MiXCR and keeps one entry per CDR3 protein. The top ten clones hold 5% to 6.5% of a sample with tens of thousands of distinct CDR3 sequences, roughly a tenth of them seen once. This sample comprised whole blood, obtained in connection with sensitization to the hapten diphenylcyclopropenone (DPC). Receptors were obtained from a man aged 25-40 years with alopecia areata. Some clones in this sample may be carry-over from other donors' samples. Both conserved end residues are part of each CDR3. The order of the fields is D gene, clone size, V gene, J gene, CDR3 DNA, CDR3 protein. A D gene is named only where the DNA matches it firmly. Not all rows give a size; the values are once, few, many and, for expanded clones, a class.

d_gene: -; abundance: many; v_gene: TRBV12-3/TRBV12-4; j_gene: TRBJ1-5; CDR3nt: TGTGCCAGCAGTTTAGGCAGCAATCAGCCCCAGCATTTT; CDR3aa: CASSLGSNQPQHF
d_gene: -; abundance: many; v_gene: TRBV29-1; j_gene: TRBJ2-5; CDR3nt: TGCAGCGTTGTAGGAATCGGGGAGACCCAGTACTTC; CDR3aa: CSVVGIGETQYF
d_gene: TRBD2; abundance: many; v_gene: TRBV7-6; j_gene: TRBJ2-3; CDR3nt: TGTGCCAGCAGCTTAGGGACTAGCGCATCAGATACGCAGTATTTT; CDR3aa: CASSLGTSASDTQYF
d_gene: -; abundance: many; v_gene: TRBV7-2; j_gene: TRBJ1-5; CDR3nt: TGTGCCAGCAGCTTGGTGTCGTCTGACAATCAGCCCCAGCATTTT; CDR3aa: CASSLVSSDNQPQHF
d_gene: -; abundance: few; v_gene: TRBV20-1; j_gene: TRBJ1-5; CDR3nt: TGCAGTGCAAAATATCTAGAGGGCAATCAGCCCCAGCATTTT; CDR3aa: CSAKYLEGNQPQHF
d_gene: -; abundance: many; v_gene: TRBV7-9; j_gene: TRBJ1-3; CDR3nt: TGTGCCAGCAGCTTGCCAGATCAAAACACCATATATTTT; CDR3aa: CASSLPDQNTIYF
d_gene: -; abundance: -; v_gene: TRBV2; j_gene: TRBJ2-3; CDR3nt: TGTGCCAGCAGTGAAAACCCACTCTTCACAGATACGCAGTATTTT; CDR3aa: CASSENPLFTDTQYF
d_gene: -; abundance: many; v_gene: TRBV6-5; j_gene: TRBJ1-1; CDR3nt: TGTGCCAGCAGTCCGACTGGTCCAACAGGGAATCGGAACACTGAAGCTTTCTTT; CDR3aa: CASSPTGPTGNRNTEAFF
d_gene: -; abundance: -; v_gene: TRBV13; j_gene: TRBJ1-1; CDR3nt: TGTGCCAGCAGCTTAGCAAAAAACACTGAAGCTTTCTTT; CDR3aa: CASSLAKNTEAFF
d_gene: -; abundance: few; v_gene: TRBV7-2; j_gene: TRBJ2-3; CDR3nt: TGTGCCAGCAGCTTAGCCGAATCAGATACGCAGTATTTT; CDR3aa: CASSLAESDTQYF
d_gene: -; abundance: few; v_gene: TRBV6-2/TRBV6-3; j_gene: TRBJ2-7; CDR3nt: TGTGCCAGCAGTCCGCGCAGACAGGACGAGCAGTACTTC; CDR3aa: CASSPRRQDEQYF
d_gene: -; abundance: many; v_gene: TRBV20-1; j_gene: TRBJ2-1; CDR3nt: TGCAGTGCTAGAGGTCAGGGTCCGTCGGAATACAATGAGCAGTTCTTC; CDR3aa: CSARGQGPSEYNEQFF
d_gene: TRBD2; abundance: -; v_gene: TRBV29-1; j_gene: TRBJ2-1; CDR3nt: TGCAGCGTCTCCGTCGGGGGGGCCCTCTACAATGAGCAGTTCTTC; CDR3aa: CSVSVGGALYNEQFF
d_gene: TRBD1; abundance: -; v_gene: TRBV3-1; j_gene: TRBJ2-2; CDR3nt: TGTGCCAGCAGCCAAGGACAGGGAACGGGCGGGGAGCTGTTTTTT; CDR3aa: CASSQGQGTGGELFF
d_gene: -; abundance: few; v_gene: TRBV4-1; j_gene: TRBJ1-5; CDR3nt: TGCGCCAGCAGCCAAGCCGGATTGGGCAATCAGCCCCAGCATTTT; CDR3aa: CASSQAGLGNQPQHF
d_gene: -; abundance: many; v_gene: TRBV27; j_gene: TRBJ1-6; CDR3nt: TGTGCCAGCAGTTTTGTGGCGACGAATTCACCCCTCCACTTT; CDR3aa: CASSFVATNSPLHF
d_gene: -; abundance: few; v_gene: TRBV27; j_gene: TRBJ2-1; CDR3nt: TGTGCCAGCAGTTACAACCGGGAGGACGGGACATTCAGGCAGTTCTTC; CDR3aa: CASSYNREDGTFRQFF
d_gene: -; abundance: -; v_gene: TRBV7-2; j_gene: TRBJ1-5; CDR3nt: TGTGCCAGCAGCTTAGAAGTCGTCAATCAGCCCCAGCATTTT; CDR3aa: CASSLEVVNQPQHF
d_gene: -; abundance: many; v_gene: TRBV28; j_gene: TRBJ2-1; CDR3nt: TGTGCCAGCAGTTTACCCTACGACAATGAGCAGTTCTTC; CDR3aa: CASSLPYDNEQFF
d_gene: TRBD1; abundance: many; v_gene: TRBV20-1; j_gene: TRBJ1-4; CDR3nt: TGCAGTGCTAGAGGGTACAGGGGGAATGAAAAACTGTTTTTT; CDR3aa: CSARGYRGNEKLFF
d_gene: -; abundance: -; v_gene: TRBV7-2; j_gene: TRBJ1-4; CDR3nt: TGTGCCAGCAGCTTAGAGGCAGGGGCGGATGAAAAACTGTTTTTT; CDR3aa: CASSLEAGADEKLFF
d_gene: -; abundance: few; v_gene: TRBV28; j_gene: TRBJ1-5; CDR3nt: TGTGCCAGCAGTCCGGGACGGACCCGTCAGCCCCAGCATTTT; CDR3aa: CASSPGRTRQPQHF
d_gene: -; abundance: -; v_gene: TRBV29-1; j_gene: TRBJ2-2; CDR3nt: TGCAGCGTTGGAGCCCCCGGGGAGCTGTTTTTT; CDR3aa: CSVGAPGELFF
d_gene: TRBD1; abundance: many; v_gene: TRBV27; j_gene: TRBJ1-2; CDR3nt: TGTGCCAGCAGGCTGACAGGGAATGAGTATGGCTACACCTTC; CDR3aa: CASRLTGNEYGYTF
d_gene: TRBD1; abundance: few; v_gene: TRBV12-3/TRBV12-4; j_gene: TRBJ2-2; CDR3nt: TGTGCCAGCAGACTCACAGGGGGCATGTTCGGGGAGCTGTTTTTT; CDR3aa: CASRLTGGMFGELFF
d_gene: -; abundance: many; v_gene: TRBV28; j_gene: TRBJ2-1; CDR3nt: TGTGCCAGCAGTTTACTATACAATGAGCAGTTCTTC; CDR3aa: CASSLLYNEQFF
d_gene: TRBD1; abundance: many; v_gene: TRBV12-3/TRBV12-4; j_gene: TRBJ1-2; CDR3nt: TGTGCCAGCAGGGGGGGACAGGGACCTAACTATGGCTACACCTTC; CDR3aa: CASRGGQGPNYGYTF
d_gene: -; abundance: many; v_gene: TRBV7-9; j_gene: TRBJ1-1; CDR3nt: TGTGCCAGCAGCTTAGGACACTTGAACACTGAAGCTTTCTTT; CDR3aa: CASSLGHLNTEAFF
d_gene: TRBD2; abundance: few; v_gene: TRBV7-2; j_gene: TRBJ2-4; CDR3nt: TGTGCCAGCAGCCCAAGAGGTAGCGGGAGCTCGCAAAACATTCAGTACTTC; CDR3aa: CASSPRGSGSSQNIQYF
d_gene: -; abundance: many; v_gene: TRBV5-4; j_gene: TRBJ2-1; CDR3nt: TGTGCCAGCAGCATCCCGCGGAATGAGCAGTTCTTC; CDR3aa: CASSIPRNEQFF
d_gene: -; abundance: many; v_gene: TRBV18; j_gene: TRBJ1-2; CDR3nt: TGTGCCAGCTCACCAAGTAAAGACAGCAGATATGGCTACACCTTC; CDR3aa: CASSPSKDSRYGYTF
d_gene: -; abundance: many; v_gene: TRBV20-1; j_gene: TRBJ2-1; CDR3nt: TGCAGTGCCATAAATCTAGCCGAGTCCTACAATGAGCAGTTCTTC; CDR3aa: CSAINLAESYNEQFF
d_gene: -; abundance: -; v_gene: TRBV5-4; j_gene: TRBJ2-2; CDR3nt: TGTGCCAGCGGAATCTGGGTCGCCGGGGAGCTGTTTTTT; CDR3aa: CASGIWVAGELFF
d_gene: TRBD2; abundance: few; v_gene: TRBV5-4; j_gene: TRBJ2-5; CDR3nt: TGTGCCAGCAGTCCGGGACTAGCGGGGGGCCGGTACCAAGAGACCCAGTACTTC; CDR3aa: CASSPGLAGGRYQETQYF
d_gene: TRBD1; abundance: -; v_gene: TRBV28; j_gene: TRBJ1-1; CDR3nt: TGTGCCAGCATAGAGTCTGGGACAGGGGGGACTGAAGCTTTCTTT; CDR3aa: CASIESGTGGTEAFF
d_gene: TRBD2; abundance: many; v_gene: TRBV5-1; j_gene: TRBJ2-1; CDR3nt: TGCGCCAGCAGCTCTGATAGCGGGGGGGCCTACAATGAGCAGTTCTTC; CDR3aa: CASSSDSGGAYNEQFF
d_gene: -; abundance: -; v_gene: TRBV18; j_gene: TRBJ1-5; CDR3nt: TGTGCCAGCTCACCCACTAGCAGCAATCAGCCCCAGCATTTT; CDR3aa: CASSPTSSNQPQHF
d_gene: -; abundance: many; v_gene: TRBV12-3/TRBV12-4; j_gene: TRBJ2-1; CDR3nt: TGTGCCAGCAGTGACCGTGCAGGTTCCTACAATGAGCAGTTCTTC; CDR3aa: CASSDRAGSYNEQFF
d_gene: TRBD1; abundance: many; v_gene: TRBV27; j_gene: TRBJ1-2; CDR3nt: TGTGCCAGCAGTTTACAGGGGGCTAACTATGGCTACACCTTC; CDR3aa: CASSLQGANYGYTF
d_gene: -; abundance: many; v_gene: TRBV5-1; j_gene: TRBJ1-1; CDR3nt: TGCGCCAGCAGCTTAACAGCCTACACTGAAGCTTTCTTT; CDR3aa: CASSLTAYTEAFF
d_gene: -; abundance: -; v_gene: TRBV7-2; j_gene: TRBJ2-1; CDR3nt: TGTGCCAGCAGGTGGGGCGGGGCCAACAATGAGCAGTTCTTC; CDR3aa: CASRWGGANNEQFF
d_gene: TRBD2; abundance: -; v_gene: TRBV11-2; j_gene: TRBJ2-5; CDR3nt: TGTGCCAGCAGCTTGTGGGCTAGCGGGAGAGGGGAAGAGACCCAGTACTTC; CDR3aa: CASSLWASGRGEETQYF
d_gene: -; abundance: few; v_gene: TRBV9; j_gene: TRBJ1-1; CDR3nt: TGTGCCAGCAGCGTGGACTATAACACTGAAGCTTTCTTT; CDR3aa: CASSVDYNTEAFF
d_gene: -; abundance: -; v_gene: TRBV29-1; j_gene: TRBJ2-7; CDR3nt: TGCAGCGTGGGACAAACTGCCTCCTACGAGCAGTACTTC; CDR3aa: CSVGQTASYEQYF
d_gene: -; abundance: -; v_gene: TRBV11-2; j_gene: TRBJ2-5; CDR3nt: TGTGCCAGCAGCTTGGCGGGGGCGACCCAGTACTTC; CDR3aa: CASSLAGATQYF
d_gene: -; abundance: many; v_gene: TRBV11-3; j_gene: TRBJ1-1; CDR3nt: TGTGCCAGCAGCCGACGCCCGACGTCGGACACTGAAGCTTTCTTT; CDR3aa: CASSRRPTSDTEAFF
d_gene: -; abundance: few; v_gene: TRBV5-1; j_gene: TRBJ2-3; CDR3nt: TGCGCCAGCAGCTTGGATGACGGCGCGAGAGGAGATACGCAGTATTTT; CDR3aa: CASSLDDGARGDTQYF
d_gene: -; abundance: few; v_gene: TRBV19; j_gene: TRBJ2-5; CDR3nt: TGTGCCAGTAGCGTCGGCGGGGGCTGGGGAGAGACCCAGTACTTC; CDR3aa: CASSVGGGWGETQYF
d_gene: -; abundance: many; v_gene: TRBV5-5; j_gene: TRBJ1-5; CDR3nt: TGTGCCAGCAGCTTGTTGGCGCCTGCCGGGACTCAGCCCCAGCATTTT; CDR3aa: CASSLLAPAGTQPQHF
d_gene: -; abundance: -; v_gene: TRBV7-2; j_gene: TRBJ2-5; CDR3nt: TGTGCCAGCAGCACTGGGGAGACCCAGTACTTC; CDR3aa: CASSTGETQYF
d_gene: -; abundance: few; v_gene: TRBV12-3/TRBV12-4; j_gene: TRBJ1-1; CDR3nt: TGTGCCAGCAGGGCGACAGGGAACACTGAAGCTTTCTTT; CDR3aa: CASRATGNTEAFF
d_gene: TRBD2; abundance: many; v_gene: TRBV4-3; j_gene: TRBJ2-3; CDR3nt: TGCGCCAGCAGCCATGGAACGACTAGCGGGAAAACAGATACGCAGTATTTT; CDR3aa: CASSHGTTSGKTDTQYF
d_gene: TRBD1; abundance: -; v_gene: TRBV12-3/TRBV12-4; j_gene: TRBJ1-6; CDR3nt: TGTGCCAGCAGTTTGGGGACAGATAATTCACCCCTCCACTTT; CDR3aa: CASSLGTDNSPLHF